This T cell receptor (beta chain) was sequenced for a study of cytomegalovirus exposure and HLA in healthy donors. The study's findings and limits: TCR beta sequences numbering around 15,000 were associated with HLA alleles at 0.05 false discovery rate in a later analysis.

60 Vbeta and 13 Jbeta primers were used in PCR. The protocol was immunoSEQ multiplex PCR, while the TCRdb copy is restricted to in-frame clones and leaves out a portion. Here the sample spans 170,000 or so clones, 80% being singletons. A word on this clone: Antigen unknown.

In germline, CDR1 is SGHAT, CDR2 FQNNGV. Trimming cost V 8 bases and J 5 bases, with 21 bases left between them. This CDR3 region has 16 residues. The clonotype comes from a woman aged 50 to 65 in good health and CMV-seropositive. The specimen was PBMCs. The chain employs TRBV11-2 and TRBJ1-4; maybe TRBD1 (5 bases). The CDR3, as DNA: TGTGCCAGCCGACCCCGGGGAGGGGATTCAAATGAAAAACTGTTTTTT. It specifies CASRPRGGDSNEKLFF.